The clone carrying this T cell receptor (beta chain) has a handful of counts. Trimming removed 4 bases from V and 4 bases from J, with 26 bases in between. In germline, CDR1 is SGHNT, CDR2 YENEEA. The CDR3 is made up of 18 amino acids. These data originate in a study of sequential checkpoint blockade in melanoma. Study in general: Randomization was 1:1 between first-line nivolumab→ipilimumab and ipilimumab→nivolumab.

The table came from immunoSEQ multiplex PCR; TCRdb's copy has only in-frame clones and leaves some out. Of more than 10,000 clones in the sample, 60% to 80% were seen once. Treatment here: randomized to nivolumab then ipilimumab (arm A) or the reverse (arm B). DNA-damaging chemotherapy had not been given to any patient beforehand. Live CD3+CD8+ CD19− CD56− cells were sorted from PBMCs. This TCR derives from a human donor with melanoma. V gene TRBV11-3 combines with J gene TRBJ2-7, with D possibly TRBD2 on 5 matching bases. The sequencing here drew on CD8+ T cells sorted from blood (inferred from file names), taken from a patient given nivolumab and ipilimumab in sequence. The CDR3 DNA follows: TGTGCCAGCAGCTCGTTCCCCGGGGAAACAGCCTCTATTTACGAGCAGTACTTC. Amino acid sequence: CASSSFPGETASIYEQYF.